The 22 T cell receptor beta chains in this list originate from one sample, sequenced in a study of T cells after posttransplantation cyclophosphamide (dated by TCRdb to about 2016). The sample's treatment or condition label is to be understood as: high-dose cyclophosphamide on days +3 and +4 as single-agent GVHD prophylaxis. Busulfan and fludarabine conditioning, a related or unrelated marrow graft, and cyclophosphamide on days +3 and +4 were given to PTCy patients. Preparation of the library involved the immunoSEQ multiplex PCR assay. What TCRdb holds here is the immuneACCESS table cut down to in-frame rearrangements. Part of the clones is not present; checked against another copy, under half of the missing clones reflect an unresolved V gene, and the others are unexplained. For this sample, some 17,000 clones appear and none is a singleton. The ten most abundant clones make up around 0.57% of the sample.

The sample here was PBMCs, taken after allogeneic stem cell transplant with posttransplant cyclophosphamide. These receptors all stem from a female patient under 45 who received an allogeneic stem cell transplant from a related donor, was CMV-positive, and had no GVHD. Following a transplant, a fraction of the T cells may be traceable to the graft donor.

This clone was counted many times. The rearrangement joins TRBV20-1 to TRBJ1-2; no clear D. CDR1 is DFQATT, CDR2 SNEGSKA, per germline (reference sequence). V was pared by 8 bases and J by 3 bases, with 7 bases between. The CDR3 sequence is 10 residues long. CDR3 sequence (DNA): TGCAGTCTCGTTGACTATGGCTACACCTTC. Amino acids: CSLVDYGYTF.

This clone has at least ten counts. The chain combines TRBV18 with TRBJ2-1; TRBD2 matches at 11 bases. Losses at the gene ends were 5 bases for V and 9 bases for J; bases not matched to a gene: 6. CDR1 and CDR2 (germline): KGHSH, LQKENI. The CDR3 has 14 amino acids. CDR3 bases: TGTGCCAGCTCATCAATTAGCGGGAGGGGTGAGCAGTTCTTC. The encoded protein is CASSSISGRGEQFF.

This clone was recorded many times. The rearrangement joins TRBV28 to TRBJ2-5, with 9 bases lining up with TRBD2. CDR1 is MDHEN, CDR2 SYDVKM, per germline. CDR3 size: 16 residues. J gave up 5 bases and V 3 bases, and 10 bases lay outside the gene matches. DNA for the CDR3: TGTGCCAGCAGTTTCCTTTCGGGCGGGAGGGGCGAGACCCAGTACTTC. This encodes CASSFLSGGRGETQYF.

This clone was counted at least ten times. The CDR3 loop reads CASSQDWRVSGNTIYF. The DNA of the CDR3 is TGTGCCAGCAGCCAAGATTGGAGGGTTTCTGGAAACACCATATATTTT. The rearrangement uses TRBV4-2 and TRBJ1-3; D ambiguous. The germline gives CDR1 LGHNA, CDR2 YNFKEQ. The CDR3 length is 16 residues. Trimming cost V 0 bases and J 1 base, with 10 bases left between them.

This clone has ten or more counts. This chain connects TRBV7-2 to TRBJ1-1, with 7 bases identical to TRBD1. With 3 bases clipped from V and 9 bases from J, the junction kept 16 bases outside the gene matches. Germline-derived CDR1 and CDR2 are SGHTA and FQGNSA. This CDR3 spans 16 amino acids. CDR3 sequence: CASSFSVVDRNTKAFF. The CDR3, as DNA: TGTGCCAGCAGCTTCTCAGTCGTGGACAGGAACACCAAAGCTTTCTTT.

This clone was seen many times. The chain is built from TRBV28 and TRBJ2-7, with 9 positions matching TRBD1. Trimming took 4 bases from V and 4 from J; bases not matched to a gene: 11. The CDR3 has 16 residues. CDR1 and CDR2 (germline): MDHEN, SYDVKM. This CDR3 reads CASSSPEGQGRYEQYF. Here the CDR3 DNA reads TGTGCCAGCAGTTCCCCCGAGGGACAGGGACGGTACGAGCAGTACTTC.

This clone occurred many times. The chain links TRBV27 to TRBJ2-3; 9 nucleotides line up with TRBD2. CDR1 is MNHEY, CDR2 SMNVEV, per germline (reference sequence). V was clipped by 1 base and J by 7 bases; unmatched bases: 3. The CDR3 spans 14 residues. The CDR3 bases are TGTGCCAGCAGTTTATTGGGACTAGCAAATACGCAGTATTTT. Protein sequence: CASSLLGLANTQYF.

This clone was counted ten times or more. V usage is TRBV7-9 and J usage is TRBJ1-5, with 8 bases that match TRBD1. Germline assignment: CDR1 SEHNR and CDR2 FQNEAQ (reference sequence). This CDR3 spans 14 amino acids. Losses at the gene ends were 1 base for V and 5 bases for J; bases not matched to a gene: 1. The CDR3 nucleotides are TGTGCCAGCAGCTTAGGGGACAGGCATCAGCCCCAGCATTTT. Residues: CASSLGDRHQPQHF.

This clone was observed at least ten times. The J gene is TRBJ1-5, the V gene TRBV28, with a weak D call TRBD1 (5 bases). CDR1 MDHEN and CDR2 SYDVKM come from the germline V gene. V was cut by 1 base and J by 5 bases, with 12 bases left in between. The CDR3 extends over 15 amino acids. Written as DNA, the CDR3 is TGTGCCAGCAGTTTATCCCGGCGGGGGTATCAGCCCCAGCATTTT. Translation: CASSLSRRGYQPQHF.

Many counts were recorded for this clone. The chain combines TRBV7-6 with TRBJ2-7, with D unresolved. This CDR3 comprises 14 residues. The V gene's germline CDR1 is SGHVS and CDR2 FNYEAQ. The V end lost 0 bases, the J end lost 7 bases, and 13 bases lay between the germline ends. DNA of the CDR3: TGTGCCAGCAGCTTAGCCCCGTCTCGTCGGGAGCAGTACTTC. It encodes CASSLAPSRREQYF.

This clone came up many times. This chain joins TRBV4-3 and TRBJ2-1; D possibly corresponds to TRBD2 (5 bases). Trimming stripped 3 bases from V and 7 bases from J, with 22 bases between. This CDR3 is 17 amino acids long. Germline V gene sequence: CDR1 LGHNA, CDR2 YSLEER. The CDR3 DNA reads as TGCGCCAGCAGCCAGTTAGCTGTCACTAGACTCAGGAATGAGCAGTTCTTC. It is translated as CASSQLAVTRLRNEQFF.

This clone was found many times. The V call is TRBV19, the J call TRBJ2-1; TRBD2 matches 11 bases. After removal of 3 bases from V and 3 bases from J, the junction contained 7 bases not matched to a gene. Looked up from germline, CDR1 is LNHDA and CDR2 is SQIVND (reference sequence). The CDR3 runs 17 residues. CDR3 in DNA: TGTGCCAGTAGTATCCCTCTAGCGGGAGGCGGCTACAATGAGCAGTTCTTC. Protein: CASSIPLAGGGYNEQFF.

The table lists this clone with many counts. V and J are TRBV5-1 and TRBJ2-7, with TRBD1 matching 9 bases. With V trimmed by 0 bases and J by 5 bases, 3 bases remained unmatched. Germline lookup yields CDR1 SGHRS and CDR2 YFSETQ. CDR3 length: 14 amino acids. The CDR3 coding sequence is TGCGCCAGCAGCTTGGGGGGACAGGGAGACGAGCAGTACTTC. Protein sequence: CASSLGGQGDEQYF.

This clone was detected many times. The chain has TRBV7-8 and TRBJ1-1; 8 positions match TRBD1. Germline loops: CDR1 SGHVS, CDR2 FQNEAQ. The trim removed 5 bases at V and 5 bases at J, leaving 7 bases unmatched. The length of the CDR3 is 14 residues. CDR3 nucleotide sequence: TGTGCCAGCAGCAGATCCGGGACAGGTACTGAAGCTTTCTTT. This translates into CASSRSGTGTEAFF. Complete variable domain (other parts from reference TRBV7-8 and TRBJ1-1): GAGVSQSPRYKVAKRGQDVALRCDPISGHVSLFWYQQALGQGPEFLTYFQNEAQLDKSGLPSDRFFAERPEGSVSTLKIQRTQQEDSAVYLCASSRSGTGTEAFFGQGTRLTVV.

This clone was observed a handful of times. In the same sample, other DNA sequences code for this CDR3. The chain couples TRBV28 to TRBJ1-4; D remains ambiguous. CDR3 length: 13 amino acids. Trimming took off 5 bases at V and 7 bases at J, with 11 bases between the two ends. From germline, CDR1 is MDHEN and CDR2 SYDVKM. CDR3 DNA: TGTGCCAGCAGTCCAGGAGGCGGTGAAAAACTGTTTTTT. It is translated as CASSPGGGEKLFF.

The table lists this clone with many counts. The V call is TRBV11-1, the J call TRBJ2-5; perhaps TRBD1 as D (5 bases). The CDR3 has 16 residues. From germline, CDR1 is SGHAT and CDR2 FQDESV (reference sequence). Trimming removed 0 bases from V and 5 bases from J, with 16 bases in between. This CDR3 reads CASSLAWTTALETQYF. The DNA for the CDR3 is TGTGCCAGCAGCTTAGCGTGGACAACCGCCTTGGAGACCCAGTACTTC.

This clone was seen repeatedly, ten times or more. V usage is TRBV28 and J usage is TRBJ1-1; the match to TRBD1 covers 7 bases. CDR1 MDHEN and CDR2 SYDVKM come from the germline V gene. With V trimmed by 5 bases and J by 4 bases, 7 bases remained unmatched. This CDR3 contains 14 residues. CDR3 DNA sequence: TGTGCCAGCAGTCCACAGGGGTTCGGCACTGAAGCTTTCTTT. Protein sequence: CASSPQGFGTEAFF.

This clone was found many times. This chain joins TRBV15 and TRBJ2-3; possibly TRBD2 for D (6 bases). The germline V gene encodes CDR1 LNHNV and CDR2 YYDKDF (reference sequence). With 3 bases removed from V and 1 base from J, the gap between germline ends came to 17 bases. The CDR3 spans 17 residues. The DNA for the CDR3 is TGTGCCACCAGCAGGAGGATAGGAGGGGCCGGCACAGATACGCAGTATTTT. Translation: CATSRRIGGAGTDTQYF.

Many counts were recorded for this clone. CDR3 sequence (DNA): TGTGCCAGCAGAGGTAGGGGCCCCCATACGGTGGCCCAGTACTTC. It translates to CASRGRGPHTVAQYF. V usage is TRBV6-5 and J usage is TRBJ2-5; possibly TRBD1 for D (5 bases). Per the germline V gene, CDR1 is MNHEY and CDR2 is SVGAGI. CDR3 size: 15 residues. Deletions cut 6 bases from V and 9 bases from J, with 23 bases between.

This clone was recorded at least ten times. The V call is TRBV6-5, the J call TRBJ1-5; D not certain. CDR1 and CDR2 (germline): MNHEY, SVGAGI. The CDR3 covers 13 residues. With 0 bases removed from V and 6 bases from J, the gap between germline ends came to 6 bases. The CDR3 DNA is TGTGCCAGCAGTTACTCGACTGGTCAGCCCCAGCATTTT. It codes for CASSYSTGQPQHF.

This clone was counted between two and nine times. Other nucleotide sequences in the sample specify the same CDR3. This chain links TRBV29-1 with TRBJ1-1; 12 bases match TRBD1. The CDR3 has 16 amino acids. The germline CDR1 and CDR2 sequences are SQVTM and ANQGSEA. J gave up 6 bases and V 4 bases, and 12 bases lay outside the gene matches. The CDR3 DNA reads TGCAGCGTTGTCCCCGCCGGGACAGGGGGCTATCCTGAAGCTTTCTTT. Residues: CSVVPAGTGGYPEAFF.

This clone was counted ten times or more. CDR3 amino acids: CASTPVGTLLTDTQYF. CDR3 sequence (DNA): TGTGCCAGCACCCCCGTCGGGACTCTTCTCACAGATACGCAGTATTTT. The chain employs TRBV27 and TRBJ2-3; possibly TRBD2 for D (6 bases). The CDR3 totals 16 residues. Germline V lookup: CDR1 MNHEY, CDR2 SMNVEV (reference sequence). The V and J ends lost 7 bases and 2 bases respectively, with 19 bases between them.